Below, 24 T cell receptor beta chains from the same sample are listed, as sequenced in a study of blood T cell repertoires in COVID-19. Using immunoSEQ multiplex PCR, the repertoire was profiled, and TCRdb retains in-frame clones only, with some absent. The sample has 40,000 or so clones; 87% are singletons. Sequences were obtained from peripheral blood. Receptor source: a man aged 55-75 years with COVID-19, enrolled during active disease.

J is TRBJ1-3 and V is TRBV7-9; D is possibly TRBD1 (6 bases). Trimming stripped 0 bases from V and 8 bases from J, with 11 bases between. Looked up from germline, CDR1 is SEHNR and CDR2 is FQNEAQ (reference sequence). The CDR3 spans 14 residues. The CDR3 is CASSLAGPGDTIYF. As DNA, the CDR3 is TGTGCCAGCAGCTTAGCGGGCCCAGGGGACACCATATATTTT. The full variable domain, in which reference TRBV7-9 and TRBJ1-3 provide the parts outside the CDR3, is DTGVSQNPRHKITKRGQNVTFRCDPISEHNRLYWYRQTLGQGPEFLTYFQNEAQLEKSRLLSDRFSAERPKGSFSTLEIQRTEQGDSAMYLCASSLAGPGDTIYFGEGSWLTVV.

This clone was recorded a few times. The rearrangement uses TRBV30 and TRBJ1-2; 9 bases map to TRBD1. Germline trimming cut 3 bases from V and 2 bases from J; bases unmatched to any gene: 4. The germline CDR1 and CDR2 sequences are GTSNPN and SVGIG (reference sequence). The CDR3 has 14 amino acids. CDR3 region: CAWREDRGNYGYTF. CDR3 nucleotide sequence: TGTGCCTGGAGGGAGGACAGGGGAAACTATGGCTACACCTTC.

CDR3 coding DNA: TGTGCCAGCAGACCCACAGGTGGCACTGAAGCTTTCTTT. It translates to CASRPTGGTEAFF. The chain links TRBV12-3 or TRBV12-4 to TRBJ1-1, with a weak D call TRBD1 (5 bases). CDR3 length equals 13 residues. With 6 bases removed from V and 4 bases from J, the gap between germline ends came to 12 bases.

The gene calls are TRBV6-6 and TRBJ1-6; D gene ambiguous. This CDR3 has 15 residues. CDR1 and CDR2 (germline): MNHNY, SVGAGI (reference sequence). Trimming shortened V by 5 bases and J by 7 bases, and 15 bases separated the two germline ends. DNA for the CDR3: TGTGCCAGCAGTCCCGACATATCTCCCAATTCACCCCTCCACTTT. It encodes CASSPDISPNSPLHF.

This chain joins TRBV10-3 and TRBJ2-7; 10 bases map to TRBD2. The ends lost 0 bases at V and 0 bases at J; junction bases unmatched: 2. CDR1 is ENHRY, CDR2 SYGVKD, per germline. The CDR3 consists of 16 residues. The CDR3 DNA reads TGTGCCATCAGTGAGTCTATAGCGGGGGGCTCCTACGAGCAGTACTTC. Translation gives CAISESIAGGSYEQYF.

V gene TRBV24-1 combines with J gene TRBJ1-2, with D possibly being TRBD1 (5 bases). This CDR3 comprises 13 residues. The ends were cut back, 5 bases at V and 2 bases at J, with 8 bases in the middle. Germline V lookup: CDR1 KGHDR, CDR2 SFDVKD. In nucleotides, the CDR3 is TGTGCCACCAGTGCGGCAGGGAACTATGGCTACACCTTC. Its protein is CATSAAGNYGYTF.

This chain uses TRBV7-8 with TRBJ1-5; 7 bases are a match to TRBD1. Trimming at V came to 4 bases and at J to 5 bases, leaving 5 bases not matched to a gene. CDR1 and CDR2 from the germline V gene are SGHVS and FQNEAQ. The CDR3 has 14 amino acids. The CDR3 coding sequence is TGTGCCAGCAGCTCACGGACAGGAGATCAGCCCCAGCATTTT. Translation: CASSSRTGDQPQHF.

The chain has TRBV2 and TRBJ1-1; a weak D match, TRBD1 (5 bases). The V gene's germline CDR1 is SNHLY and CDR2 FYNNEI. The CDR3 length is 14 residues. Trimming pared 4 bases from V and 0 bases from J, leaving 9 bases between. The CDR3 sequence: CASSAQGVNTEAFF. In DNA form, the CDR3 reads TGTGCCAGCAGTGCACAAGGGGTGAACACTGAAGCTTTCTTT.

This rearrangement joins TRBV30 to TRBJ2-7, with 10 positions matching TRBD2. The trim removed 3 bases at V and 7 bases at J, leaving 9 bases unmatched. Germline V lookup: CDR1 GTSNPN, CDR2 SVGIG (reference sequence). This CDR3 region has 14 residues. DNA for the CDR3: TGTGCCTGGAGCGGCCTAGCGGGAGTGAGTGAGCAGTACTTC. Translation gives CAWSGLAGVSEQYF. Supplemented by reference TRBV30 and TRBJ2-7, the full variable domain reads SQTIHQWPATLVQPVGSPLSLECTVEGTSNPNLYWYRQAAGRGLQLLFYSVGIGQISSEVPQNLSASRPQDRQFILSSKKLLLSDSGFYLCAWSGLAGVSEQYFGPGTRLTVT.

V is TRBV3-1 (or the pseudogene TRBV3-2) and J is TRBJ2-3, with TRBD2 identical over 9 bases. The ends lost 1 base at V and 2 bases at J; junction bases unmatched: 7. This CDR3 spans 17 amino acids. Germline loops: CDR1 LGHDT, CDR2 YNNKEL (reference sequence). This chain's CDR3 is CASSQVRLADHTDTQYF. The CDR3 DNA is TGTGCCAGCAGCCAAGTGAGACTAGCGGACCACACAGATACGCAGTATTTT.

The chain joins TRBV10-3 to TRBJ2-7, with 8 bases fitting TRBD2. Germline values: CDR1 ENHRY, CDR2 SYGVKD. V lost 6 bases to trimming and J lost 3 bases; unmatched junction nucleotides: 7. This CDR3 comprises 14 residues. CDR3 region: CAIRQLAEDYEQYF. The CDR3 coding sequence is TGTGCCATCAGGCAACTAGCGGAAGACTACGAGCAGTACTTC.

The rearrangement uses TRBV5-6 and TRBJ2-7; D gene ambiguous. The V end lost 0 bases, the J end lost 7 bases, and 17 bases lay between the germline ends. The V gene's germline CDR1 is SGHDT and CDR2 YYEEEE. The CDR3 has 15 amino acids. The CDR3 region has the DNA TGTGCCAGCAGCTTGGTGGCTAGACGTTCCTTGGAGCAGTACTTC. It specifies CASSLVARRSLEQYF.

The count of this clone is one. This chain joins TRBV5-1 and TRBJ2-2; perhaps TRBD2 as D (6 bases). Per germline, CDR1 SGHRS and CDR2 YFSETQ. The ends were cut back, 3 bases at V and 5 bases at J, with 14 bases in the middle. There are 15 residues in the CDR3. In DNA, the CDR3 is TGCGCCAGCAGCTCGGAGGGATCGGGGACCGGGGAGCTGTTTTTT. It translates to CASSSEGSGTGELFF.

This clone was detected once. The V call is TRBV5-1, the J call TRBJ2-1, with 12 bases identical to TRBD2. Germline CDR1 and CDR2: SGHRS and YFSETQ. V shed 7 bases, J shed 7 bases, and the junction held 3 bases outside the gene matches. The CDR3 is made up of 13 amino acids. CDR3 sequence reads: CASSTSGRNEQFF. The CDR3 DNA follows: TGCGCCAGCTCCACTAGCGGGAGGAATGAGCAGTTCTTC.

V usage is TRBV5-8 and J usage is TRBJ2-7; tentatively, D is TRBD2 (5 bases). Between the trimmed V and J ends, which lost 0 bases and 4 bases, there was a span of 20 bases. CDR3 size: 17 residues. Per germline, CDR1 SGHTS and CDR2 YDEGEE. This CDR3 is CASSLEFPAGGGYEQYF. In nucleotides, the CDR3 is TGTGCCAGCAGCTTGGAATTTCCGGCAGGAGGTGGGTACGAGCAGTACTTC.

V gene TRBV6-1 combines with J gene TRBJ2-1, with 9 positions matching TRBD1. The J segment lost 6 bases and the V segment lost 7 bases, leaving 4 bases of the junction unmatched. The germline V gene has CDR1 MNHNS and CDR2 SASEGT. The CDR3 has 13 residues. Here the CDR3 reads CASTGTGTNEQFF. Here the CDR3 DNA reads TGTGCCAGCACTGGGACAGGGACCAATGAGCAGTTCTTC.

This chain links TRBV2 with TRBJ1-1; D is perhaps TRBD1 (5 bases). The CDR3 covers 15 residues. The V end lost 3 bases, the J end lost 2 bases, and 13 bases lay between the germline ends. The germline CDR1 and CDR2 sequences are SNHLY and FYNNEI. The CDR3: CASSESRTSNTEAFF. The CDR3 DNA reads TGTGCCAGCAGTGAGAGCAGGACATCTAACACTGAAGCTTTCTTT.

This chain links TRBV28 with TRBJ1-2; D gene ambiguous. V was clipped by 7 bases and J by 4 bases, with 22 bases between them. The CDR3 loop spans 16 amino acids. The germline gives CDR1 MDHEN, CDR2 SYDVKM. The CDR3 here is CASTPGLLGIGYGYTF. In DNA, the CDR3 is TGTGCCAGCACCCCAGGACTCCTGGGGATTGGCTATGGCTACACCTTC.

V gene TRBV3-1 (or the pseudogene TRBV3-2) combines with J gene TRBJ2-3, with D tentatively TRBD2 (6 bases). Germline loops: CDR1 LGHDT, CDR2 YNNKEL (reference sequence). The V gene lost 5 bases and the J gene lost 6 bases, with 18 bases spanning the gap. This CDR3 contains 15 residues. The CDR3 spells CASSGSGLMRDTQYF. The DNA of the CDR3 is TGTGCCAGCAGCGGTAGCGGCCTAATGCGTGATACGCAGTATTTT.

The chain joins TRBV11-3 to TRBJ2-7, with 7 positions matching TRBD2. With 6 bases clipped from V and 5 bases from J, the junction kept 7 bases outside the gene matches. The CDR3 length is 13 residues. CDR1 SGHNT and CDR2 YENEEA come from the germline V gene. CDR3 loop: CASSYSGGNEQYF. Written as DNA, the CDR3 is TGTGCCAGCAGTTACTCGGGGGGAAACGAGCAGTACTTC.

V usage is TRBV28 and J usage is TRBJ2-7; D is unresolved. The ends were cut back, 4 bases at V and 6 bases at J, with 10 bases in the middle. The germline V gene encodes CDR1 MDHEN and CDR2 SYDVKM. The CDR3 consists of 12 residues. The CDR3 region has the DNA TGTGCCAGCAGTTCGACACGCTCCGAGCAGTACTTC. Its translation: CASSSTRSEQYF. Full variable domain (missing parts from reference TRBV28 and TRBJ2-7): DVKVTQSSRYLVKRTGEKVFLECVQDMDHENMFWYRQDPGLGLRLIYFSYDVKMKEKGDIPEGYSVSREKKERFSLILESASTNQTSMYLCASSSTRSEQYFGPGTRLTVT.

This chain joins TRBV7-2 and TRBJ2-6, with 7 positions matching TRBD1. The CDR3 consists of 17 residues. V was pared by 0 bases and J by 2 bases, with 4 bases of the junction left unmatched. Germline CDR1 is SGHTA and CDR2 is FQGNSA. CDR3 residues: CASSLALGGAGANVLTF. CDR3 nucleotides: TGTGCCAGCAGCTTAGCGTTAGGGGGCGCTGGGGCCAACGTCCTGACTTTC.

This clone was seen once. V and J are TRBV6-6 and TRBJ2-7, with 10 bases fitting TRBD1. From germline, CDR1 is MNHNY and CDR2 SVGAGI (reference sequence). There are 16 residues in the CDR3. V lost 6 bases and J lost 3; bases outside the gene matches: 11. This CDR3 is CASSPIRQGARYEQYF. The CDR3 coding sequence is TGTGCCAGCAGCCCCATCCGACAGGGGGCGCGCTACGAGCAGTACTTC.

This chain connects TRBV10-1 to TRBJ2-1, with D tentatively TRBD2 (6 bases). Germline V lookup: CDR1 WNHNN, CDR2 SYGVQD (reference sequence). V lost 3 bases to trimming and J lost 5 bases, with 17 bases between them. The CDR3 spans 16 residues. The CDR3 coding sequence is TGCGCCAGCAGTGAAAAAATCGGGACTGAAGACAATGAGCAGTTCTTC. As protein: CASSEKIGTEDNEQFF.